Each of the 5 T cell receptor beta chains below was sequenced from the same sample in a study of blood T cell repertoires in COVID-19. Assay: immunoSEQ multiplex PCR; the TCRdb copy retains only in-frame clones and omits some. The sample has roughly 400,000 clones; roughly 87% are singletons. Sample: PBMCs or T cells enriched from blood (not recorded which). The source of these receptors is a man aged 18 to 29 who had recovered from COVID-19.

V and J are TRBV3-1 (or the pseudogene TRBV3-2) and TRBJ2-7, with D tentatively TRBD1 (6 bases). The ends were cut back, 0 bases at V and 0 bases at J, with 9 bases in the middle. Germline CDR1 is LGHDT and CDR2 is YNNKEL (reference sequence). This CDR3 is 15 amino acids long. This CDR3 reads CASSQDRGFSYEQYF. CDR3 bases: TGTGCCAGCAGCCAAGACAGGGGATTCTCCTACGAGCAGTACTTC.

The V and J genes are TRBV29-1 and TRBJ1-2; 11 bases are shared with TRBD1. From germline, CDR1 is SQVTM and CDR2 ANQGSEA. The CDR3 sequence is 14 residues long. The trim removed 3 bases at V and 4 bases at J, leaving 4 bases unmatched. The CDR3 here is CSVEGQGVGYGYTF. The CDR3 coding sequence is TGCAGCGTTGAGGGACAGGGGGTAGGCTATGGCTACACCTTC.

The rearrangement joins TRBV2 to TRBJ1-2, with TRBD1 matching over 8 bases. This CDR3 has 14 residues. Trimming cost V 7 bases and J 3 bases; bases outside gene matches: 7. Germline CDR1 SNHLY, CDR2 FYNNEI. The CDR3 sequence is CASIGTGSDYGYTF. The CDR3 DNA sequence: TGTGCCAGCATCGGGACAGGAAGCGACTATGGCTACACCTTC.

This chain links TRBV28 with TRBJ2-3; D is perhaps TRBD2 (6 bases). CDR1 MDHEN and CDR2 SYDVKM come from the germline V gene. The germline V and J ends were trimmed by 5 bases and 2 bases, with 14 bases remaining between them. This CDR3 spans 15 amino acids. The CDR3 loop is CASSPPGGPTDTQYF. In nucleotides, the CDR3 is TGTGCCAGCAGTCCCCCAGGAGGGCCCACAGATACGCAGTATTTT. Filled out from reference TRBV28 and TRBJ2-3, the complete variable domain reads DVKVTQSSRYLVKRTGEKVFLECVQDMDHENMFWYRQDPGLGLRLIYFSYDVKMKEKGDIPEGYSVSREKKERFSLILESASTNQTSMYLCASSPPGGPTDTQYFGPGTRLTVL.

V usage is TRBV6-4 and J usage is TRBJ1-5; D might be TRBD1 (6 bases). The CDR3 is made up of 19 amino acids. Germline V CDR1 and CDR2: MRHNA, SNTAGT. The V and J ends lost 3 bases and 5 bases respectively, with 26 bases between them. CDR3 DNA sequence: TGTGCCAGCAGTGAGAACCCTCTTACAGGGACTAGCTTCGATCAGCCCCAGCATTTT. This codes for CASSENPLTGTSFDQPQHF.